Below are 13 T cell receptor beta chains sequenced from a single sample in a study of cytomegalovirus exposure and HLA in healthy donors. Profiled with immunoSEQ multiplex PCR; TCRdb holds only in-frame clones, not every one. The table has approximately 160,000 clones, about 95% seen once. Material for sequencing was PBMCs. All receptors come from a woman between 18 and 29 years old in good health and CMV-seronegative.

The rearrangement joins TRBV5-1 to TRBJ1-4; D might be TRBD1 (5 bases). Germline V gene data show CDR1 as SGHRS and CDR2 as YFSETQ. V was pared by 4 bases and J by 3 bases, with 10 bases between. The CDR3 sequence is 14 residues long. The CDR3 region is CASSPTAPNEKLFF. CDR3 DNA sequence: TGCGCCAGCAGCCCGACAGCCCCTAATGAAAAACTGTTTTTT. Complete variable domain (other parts from reference TRBV5-1 and TRBJ1-4): KAGVTQTPRYLIKTRGQQVTLSCSPISGHRSVSWYQQTPGQGLQFLFEYFSETQRNKGNFPGRFSGRQFSNSRSEMNVSTLELGDSALYLCASSPTAPNEKLFFGSGTQLSVL.

The genes are TRBV19 and TRBJ2-3; the match to TRBD1 covers 9 bases. The germline CDR1 and CDR2 sequences are LNHDA and SQIVND (reference sequence). The V and J ends lost 2 bases and 5 bases, in that order; junction bases with no gene match: 17. This CDR3 spans 19 amino acids. The CDR3, as DNA: TGTGCCAGTAGTATACCCCCACGGACCACAGGGGGCTCTTTAGATACGCAGTATTTT. It encodes CASSIPPRTTGGSLDTQYF.

The genes are TRBV18 and TRBJ2-7; 9 bases align to TRBD2. V was pared by 3 bases and J by 5 bases, with 5 bases of the junction left unmatched. CDR1 and CDR2 (germline): KGHSH, LQKENI. CDR3 length: 14 residues. CDR3: CASSPASGVHEQYF. The CDR3 DNA reads TGTGCCAGCTCACCGGCTAGCGGGGTCCACGAGCAGTACTTC. Looking up the rest from reference TRBV18 and TRBJ2-7 gives the full variable domain: NAGVMQNPRHLVRRRGQEARLRCSPMKGHSHVYWYRQLPEEGLKFMVYLQKENIIDESGMPKERFSAEFPKEGPSILRIQQVVRGDSAAYFCASSPASGVHEQYFGPGTRLTVT.

The chain has TRBV4-3 and TRBJ1-3; no clear D gene. Trimming left V 0 bases short and J 5 bases short, with 5 bases between. The CDR3 consists of 13 residues. The germline V gene encodes CDR1 LGHNA and CDR2 YSLEER. CDR3 coding DNA: TGCGCCAGCAGCCAAGACGGGAGAAACACCATATATTTT. The encoded protein is CASSQDGRNTIYF.

This chain joins TRBV6-1 and TRBJ2-5; tentatively, D is TRBD1 (5 bases). The germline gives CDR1 MNHNS, CDR2 SASEGT. Trimming stripped 4 bases from V and 1 base from J, with 16 bases between. The CDR3 has 16 amino acids. Written as DNA, the CDR3 is TGTGCCAGCAGTGTGTTCGTTAGACAGATCCAAGAGACCCAGTACTTC. Residues: CASSVFVRQIQETQYF.

The V gene is TRBV7-2, the J gene TRBJ1-4; D remains unclear. Germline loops: CDR1 SGHTA, CDR2 FQGNSA. V lost 3 bases, J lost 4 bases, and 15 bases lay in between. The CDR3 totals 16 residues. The CDR3 is CASSFNLPQFNEKLFF. As DNA, the CDR3 is TGTGCCAGCAGCTTCAACCTGCCACAATTTAATGAAAAACTGTTTTTT.

This chain connects TRBV7-9 to TRBJ1-4; 9 bases match TRBD1. Germline values: CDR1 SEHNR, CDR2 FQNEAQ (reference sequence). V gave up 5 bases and J gave up 4 bases; unmatched junction bases: 8. The CDR3 is made up of 16 amino acids. CDR3 loop: CASSPNPGQGNEKLFF. As DNA, the CDR3 is TGTGCCAGCAGCCCCAACCCGGGACAGGGTAATGAAAAACTGTTTTTT.

The chain carries TRBV6-1 and TRBJ1-1; 8 bases align to TRBD1. Germline V gene sequence: CDR1 MNHNS, CDR2 SASEGT. The CDR3 covers 16 residues. With 3 bases clipped from V and 5 bases from J, the junction kept 11 bases outside the gene matches. The CDR3 reads CASSDRRTGRRTEAFF. CDR3 sequence (DNA): TGTGCCAGCAGTGACAGGAGGACAGGGAGGCGAACTGAAGCTTTCTTT.

Written as DNA, the CDR3 is TGTGCCAGCAGCTGGGGGACAGGTAAAGAGACCCAGTACTTC. Translating it yields CASSWGTGKETQYF. The chain carries TRBV2 and TRBJ2-5; TRBD1 aligns across 8 bases. Germline V gene data show CDR1 as SNHLY and CDR2 as FYNNEI. V shed 6 bases, J shed 3 bases, and the junction held 6 bases outside the gene matches. This CDR3 comprises 14 residues.

This sequence joins TRBV27 and TRBJ1-5; possible D gene TRBD1, 6 bases. The CDR3 is made up of 14 amino acids. In germline, CDR1 is MNHEY, CDR2 SMNVEV (reference sequence). V was clipped by 5 bases and J by 1 base, with 9 bases between them. CDR3 sequence: CASSPRGSNQPQHF. DNA for the CDR3: TGTGCCAGCAGTCCCAGGGGCAGCAATCAGCCCCAGCATTTT.

V and J are TRBV6-1 and TRBJ1-6, with TRBD1 as a possible D gene (6 bases). V was clipped by 4 bases and J by 8 bases, with 15 bases between them. Germline lookup yields CDR1 MNHNS and CDR2 SASEGT. The CDR3 sequence is 15 residues long. For the CDR3, the DNA is TGTGCCAGCAGTGCTCAGACAGGCTGGGATTCACCCCTCCACTTT. It translates to CASSAQTGWDSPLHF.

This sequence joins TRBV9 and TRBJ2-5, with 10 bases fitting TRBD1. Germline-derived CDR1 and CDR2 are SGDLS and YYNGEE. This CDR3 region has 16 residues. With V trimmed by 0 bases and J by 2 bases, 4 bases remained unmatched. The CDR3 here is CASSVGQGQGQETQYF. CDR3 nucleotides: TGTGCCAGCAGCGTAGGGCAGGGACAGGGGCAAGAGACCCAGTACTTC. Combining the CDR3 with reference TRBV9 and TRBJ2-5 gives the whole variable domain DSGVTQTPKHLITATGQRVTLRCSPRSGDLSVYWYQQSLDQGLQFLIQYYNGEERAKGNILERFSAQQFPDLHSELNLSSLELGDSALYFCASSVGQGQGQETQYFGPGTRLLVL.

V and J are TRBV6-6 and TRBJ2-5, with 9 positions matching TRBD2. From germline, CDR1 is MNHNY and CDR2 SVGAGI (reference sequence). With 4 bases clipped from V and 5 bases from J, the junction kept 8 bases outside the gene matches. The CDR3 runs 15 residues. This chain's CDR3 is CASSLTSGAQETQYF. The CDR3 nucleotides read TGTGCCAGCAGTTTGACTAGCGGAGCCCAGGAGACCCAGTACTTC.